This T cell receptor beta chain originates from a study of control samples from healthy donors and cancer patients. Germline V CDR1 and CDR2: ENHRY, SYGVKD. Between the trimmed V and J ends, which lost 1 base and 4 bases, there was a span of 17 bases. The CDR3 sequence is 16 residues long. Clones were read by immunoSEQ multiplex PCR, and TCRdb kept only the in-frame ones, dropping some. The top ten clones hold about 2.7% of a sample with about 70,000 clones, 94% of them seen once. The TCR was taken from a woman aged 25 to 39 in good health. This chain uses TRBV10-3 with TRBJ2-7; D is possibly TRBD2 (7 bases). Source material: blood. CDR3 nucleotides: TGTGCCATCAGTGAGTTGGGGGGGGCGCTAGGTTACGAGCAGTACGTC. Protein: CAISELGGALGYEQYV.